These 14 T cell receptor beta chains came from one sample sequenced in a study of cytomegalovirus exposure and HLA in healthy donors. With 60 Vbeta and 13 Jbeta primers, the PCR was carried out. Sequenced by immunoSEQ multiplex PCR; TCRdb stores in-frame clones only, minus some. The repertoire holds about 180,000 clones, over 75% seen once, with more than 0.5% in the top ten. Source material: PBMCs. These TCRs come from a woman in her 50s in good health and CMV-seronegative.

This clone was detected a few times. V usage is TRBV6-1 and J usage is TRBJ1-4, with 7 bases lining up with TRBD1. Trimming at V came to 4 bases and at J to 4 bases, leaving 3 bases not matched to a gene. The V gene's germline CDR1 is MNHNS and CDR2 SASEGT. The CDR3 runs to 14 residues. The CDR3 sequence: CASSVGDSNEKLFF. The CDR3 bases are TGTGCCAGCAGTGTAGGGGACAGTAATGAAAAACTGTTTTTT.

CDR3 in DNA: TGTGCCACCTACCCCGGGGGGCGAGAGACCCAGTACTTC. Its translation is CATYPGGRETQYF. This rearrangement joins TRBV6-6 to TRBJ2-5, with D possibly being TRBD2 (7 bases). Germline V gene sequence: CDR1 MNHNY, CDR2 SVGAGI (reference sequence). The CDR3 loop spans 13 amino acids. V was clipped by 10 bases and J by 4 bases, with 16 bases between them.

The CDR3 is CASSFRGWNYGYTF. DNA of the CDR3: TGTGCCAGCAGCTTTAGGGGATGGAACTATGGCTACACCTTC. The chain uses TRBV11-2 and TRBJ1-2, with D tentatively TRBD1 (5 bases). Trimming shortened V by 3 bases and J by 2 bases, and 10 bases separated the two germline ends. From germline, CDR1 is SGHAT and CDR2 FQNNGV. The CDR3 is 14 amino acids.

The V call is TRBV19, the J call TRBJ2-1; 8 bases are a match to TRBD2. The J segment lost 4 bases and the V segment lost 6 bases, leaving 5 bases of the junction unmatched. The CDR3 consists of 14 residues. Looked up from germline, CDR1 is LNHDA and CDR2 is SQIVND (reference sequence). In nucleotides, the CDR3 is TGTGCCAGTAGGACGCCGGGGGGGTACAATGAGCAGTTCTTC. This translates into CASRTPGGYNEQFF.

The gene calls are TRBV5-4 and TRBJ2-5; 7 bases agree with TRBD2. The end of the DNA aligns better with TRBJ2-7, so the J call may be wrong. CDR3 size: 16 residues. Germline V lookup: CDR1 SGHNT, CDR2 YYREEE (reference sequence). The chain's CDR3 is CASSLARGGWGSEQYF. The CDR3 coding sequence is TGTGCCAGCAGCCTCGCTCGGGGAGGGTGGGGTAGCGAGCAGTACTTC.

CDR3 sequence reads: CASSLGIGEGYEQYF. In DNA form, the CDR3 reads TGTGCCAGCAGCCTAGGGATAGGGGAGGGCTACGAGCAGTACTTC. The gene calls are TRBV11-2 and TRBJ2-7; TRBD2 matches at 7 bases. In germline, CDR1 is SGHAT, CDR2 FQNNGV. Trimming cost V 5 bases and J 3 bases; bases outside gene matches: 10. The CDR3 runs to 15 residues.

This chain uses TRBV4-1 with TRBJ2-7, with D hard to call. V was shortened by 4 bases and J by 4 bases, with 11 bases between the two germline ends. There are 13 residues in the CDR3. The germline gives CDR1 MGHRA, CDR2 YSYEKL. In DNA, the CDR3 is TGCGCCAGCAGCCCGCCGAACAGTTACGAGCAGTACTTC. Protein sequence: CASSPPNSYEQYF.

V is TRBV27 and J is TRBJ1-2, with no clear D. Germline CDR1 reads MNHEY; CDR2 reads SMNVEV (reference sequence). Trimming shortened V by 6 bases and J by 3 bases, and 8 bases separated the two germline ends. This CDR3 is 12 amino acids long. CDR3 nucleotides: TGTGCCAGCAGACGACGGGACTATGGCTACACCTTC. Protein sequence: CASRRRDYGYTF.

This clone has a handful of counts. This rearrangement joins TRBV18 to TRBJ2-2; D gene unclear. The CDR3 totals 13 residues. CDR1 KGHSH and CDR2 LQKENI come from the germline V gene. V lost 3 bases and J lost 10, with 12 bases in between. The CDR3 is CASSPITGAELFF. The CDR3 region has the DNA TGTGCCAGCTCACCCATCACTGGTGCGGAGCTGTTTTTT.

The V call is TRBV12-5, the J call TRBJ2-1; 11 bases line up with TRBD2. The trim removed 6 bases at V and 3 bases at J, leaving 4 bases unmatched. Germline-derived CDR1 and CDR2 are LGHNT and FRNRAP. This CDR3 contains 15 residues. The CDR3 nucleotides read TGTGCTAGTGGGGAAGGACTAGCGGGCTACAATGAGCAGTTCTTC. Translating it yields CASGEGLAGYNEQFF.

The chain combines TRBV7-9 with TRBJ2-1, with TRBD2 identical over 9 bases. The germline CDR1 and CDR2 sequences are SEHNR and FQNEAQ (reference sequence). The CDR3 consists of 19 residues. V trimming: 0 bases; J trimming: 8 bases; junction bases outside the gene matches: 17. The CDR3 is CASSLAAGVSLAGTDEQFF. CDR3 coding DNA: TGTGCCAGCAGCTTAGCGGCAGGGGTGAGCCTAGCGGGAACCGATGAGCAGTTCTTC.

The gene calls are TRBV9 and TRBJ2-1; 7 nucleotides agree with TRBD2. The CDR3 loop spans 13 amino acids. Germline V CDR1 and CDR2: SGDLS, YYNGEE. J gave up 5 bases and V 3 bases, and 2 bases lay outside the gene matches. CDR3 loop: CASSGLADNEQFF. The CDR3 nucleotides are TGTGCCAGCAGCGGTCTAGCGGACAATGAGCAGTTCTTC.

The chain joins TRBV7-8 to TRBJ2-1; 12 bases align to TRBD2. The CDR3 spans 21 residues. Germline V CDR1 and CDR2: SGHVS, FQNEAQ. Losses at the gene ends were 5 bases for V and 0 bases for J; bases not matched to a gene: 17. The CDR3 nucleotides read TGTGCCAGCAGCCTCACCCATCGACTAGCGGGGGCCCAGACCTCCTACAATGAGCAGTTCTTC. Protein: CASSLTHRLAGAQTSYNEQFF.

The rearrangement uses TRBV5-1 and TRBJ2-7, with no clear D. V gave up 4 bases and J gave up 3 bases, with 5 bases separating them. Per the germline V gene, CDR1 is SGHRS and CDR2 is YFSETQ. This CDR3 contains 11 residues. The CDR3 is CASSRDYEQYF. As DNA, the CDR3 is TGCGCCAGCAGCCGAGACTACGAGCAGTACTTC.